This T cell receptor (beta chain) was obtained from a study of vaccination and CD4 T cells after COVID-19. At the level of the study: Convalescent participants consisted of six males and four females, two being Hispanic.

Whole-study findings and limits: Convalescent patients had 304 of 307 vaccine-specific clones showing spike mono-reactivity.

Sequence data for DNA of cultured CD4+ T cells were generated by the Oncomine TCR Beta short-read assay. TCRdb reprocessed the PCR reads via MiXCR and lists one record per CDR3 protein. Of some 14,000 distinct CDR3 sequences detected, about 65% appear once; the ten largest clones hold roughly 7.3%. This clonotype was observed a handful of times. What it recognizes is unknown. The treatment: roughly 11-day PBMC culture with coronavirus spike peptide pools or control peptides (ViraFEST assay). Peptide pools at roughly 10 ug/ml, together with 7.5 to 10 IU/ml IL-2, were added to cultures of 1.5 million to 2.5 million PBMCs per well. The V gene's germline CDR1 is DFQATT and CDR2 SNEGSKA (reference sequence). V lost 4 bases, J lost 5 bases, and 6 bases stayed unmatched. The CDR3 loop spans 13 amino acids.

The chain links TRBV20-1 to TRBJ2-3; 7 bases are shared with TRBD1. The sample taken for sequencing was CD4+ T cells from blood, cultured in vitro. This clonotype was sampled from a human donor who had recovered from COVID-19. CDR3 nucleotide sequence: TGCAGTGCTACATTGACAGGGCAAGATACGCAGTATTTT. Its translation is CSATLTGQDTQYF.